Given below is one T cell receptor (beta chain) in context. Its antigen specificity is not known. The record has no base qualities; no much larger clone is one base away. At one collaborating source in Seattle, patients were enrolled during active infection and were followed longitudinally through the course of disease. Each collaborating institution followed its own protocols to collect whole blood in K2EDTA tubes. For TCRbeta analysis, collaborators shipped samples in one of three forms: frozen whole blood, isolated PBMCs, or DNA extracted from either of those sample types. Measured from the cysteine to the phenylalanine, the CDR3 is 18 residues long. Here the CDR3 DNA is all that survives: 54 bases in frame from base 1. Unmatched junction bases come to 12, with V trimmed by 2 bases and J by 2 bases. CDR1 and CDR2 are read off the germline V gene (reference sequence) as MNHEY and SMNVEV. The data were taken from a study of blood T cell repertoires in COVID-19 (dated by TCRdb to 2020 to 2022). Notes on the research overall: Collaborator samples came from the United States, Italy and Spain and covered acute and convalescent phases of COVID-19. The prospective study material was composed of cDNA or gDNA derived from T cells, B-cell-depleted T cells, or PBMCs. Deeply sampled blood TCRbeta repertoires from subjects exposed to, actively infected with, or recovered from COVID-19 were included in the dataset. The repertoires were made available in a free public database intended to serve as a resource for research on the immune response to SARS-CoV-2. Samples came from the ongoing ImmuneRACE study (first 160 participants) plus 1,254 subjects from 6 global collaborators. Nearly every sample came with metadata listing a de-identified subject ID, COVID-19 status, age in years and sex. Where available, HLA class I and class II types were obtained from metadata supplied by the sample provider rather than from assay-based typing.

Overall results and qualifications from the work: The quantity of clinical and demographic metadata differed by source and by participant and was supplied without curation.

TCRbeta CDR3 regions were amplified from genomic DNA using the immunoSEQ Assay, a bias-controlled multiplex PCR. The study's processing was this. Within the assay, amplification of reference gene primers was used to estimate how many nucleated cells each sample contained. To quantify the absolute abundance of each unique TCRbeta CDR3 rearrangement, sequence reads were collapsed and filtered. For each sample, productive Simpson clonality was calculated as the square root of Simpson's diversity index across productive rearrangements. Drawn from immuneACCESS, this table holds only the in-frame rearrangements with V and J called that TCRdb kept. Clones are partly lost; checked studies trace under half to an unresolved V gene and leave the rest unexplained. V and J calls and clone size are copied from that table; D and trimming were computed from the DNA. Here the sample has 250,000 to 350,000 clones; roughly 84% occur a single time. Clones ranked in the top ten supply roughly 1.5% of the sample.

Sequenced sample: peripheral blood. This sequence uses TRBV27 and TRBJ2-7, and 10 junctional nucleotides match TRBD2. This TCR derives from a human donor with COVID-19, enrolled during active disease. The donor label of this sample is uncertain. The DNA sequence reads TGTGCCAGCAGTTTAGGCGGGCTAGCGGGAGTCCCAACCTACGAGCAGTACTTC. This translates into CASSLGGLAGVPTYEQYF.